These T cell receptor beta chains were read from a single sample in a study of OX40 agonist ivuxolimab in advanced cancers. Profiled with immunoSEQ multiplex PCR; TCRdb holds only in-frame clones, not every one. The sample lists some 60,000 clones; roughly nine tenths were seen once. The sequenced sample was CD4+ or CD8+ T cells sorted from blood, obtained in a trial of the OX40 agonist ivuxolimab. These TCRs come from an adult with an advanced solid tumor such as melanoma, head and neck, liver or kidney cancer. The CDR3 runs from the conserved cysteine through the conserved F or W. The D gene is left open where the match is weak. Clone size is stated in some rows and not others, as once, few, many or a class when expanded.

J: TRBJ1-1; D: NA; size: once; V: TRBV7-2; DNA: TGTGCCAGCAGCTTACCCACAGGAATGAACACTGAAGCTTTCTTT; CDR3: CASSLPTGMNTEAFF
J: TRBJ1-2; D: TRBD1; size: NA; V: TRBV6-6; DNA: TGTGCCAGCAGTATAACAGGGGATGTCTACACCTTC; CDR3: CASSITGDVYTF
J: TRBJ2-5; D: NA; size: NA; V: TRBV9; DNA: TGTGCCAGCAGCGTGTCCCCAAGACAAGAGACCCAGTACTTC; CDR3: CASSVSPRQETQYF
J: TRBJ2-6; D: NA; size: NA; V: TRBV19; DNA: TGTGCCACCATAATCCCGATGGCTGGGGCCAACGTCCTGACTTTC; CDR3: CATIIPMAGANVLTF
J: TRBJ1-5; D: NA; size: NA; V: TRBV4-3; DNA: TGCGCCAGCAGCCAAGTTACGGGAGAGCCCCAGCATTTT; CDR3: CASSQVTGEPQHF
J: TRBJ1-2; D: NA; size: NA; V: TRBV4-3; DNA: TGCGCCAGCAGCCAGGGCTATGGCTACACCTTC; CDR3: CASSQGYGYTF
J: TRBJ2-3; D: NA; size: NA; V: TRBV19; DNA: TGTGCCAGTGGGCAGGGTGGTCAAGATACGCAGTATTTT; CDR3: CASGQGGQDTQYF
J: TRBJ2-1; D: NA; size: NA; V: TRBV4-1; DNA: TGCGCCAGCAGCCAAGATCGGGCAGCAAATGAGCAGTTCTTC; CDR3: CASSQDRAANEQFF
J: TRBJ1-1; D: NA; size: NA; V: TRBV18; DNA: TGTGCCAGCTCACCATGGGACATCCTGGGATCTGAAGCTTTCTTT; CDR3: CASSPWDILGSEAFF
J: TRBJ1-5; D: NA; size: NA; V: TRBV5-6; DNA: TGTGCCAGCAGCTCCCTCCGGGGAGGGACGAGCAATCAGCCCCAGCATTTT; CDR3: CASSSLRGGTSNQPQHF
J: TRBJ2-3; D: TRBD2; size: NA; V: TRBV25-1; DNA: TGTGCCAGCAGTCCTTCGCGGGGGGGGGTCACAGATACGCAGTATTTT; CDR3: CASSPSRGGVTDTQYF
J: TRBJ1-3; D: NA; size: NA; V: TRBV6-6; DNA: TGTGCCAGCGGTTTTACGGGTAACACCATATATTTT; CDR3: CASGFTGNTIYF
J: TRBJ1-1; D: NA; size: NA; V: TRBV27; DNA: TGTGCCAGCAGTTCCTTAGATCCGAACACTGAAGCTTTCTTT; CDR3: CASSSLDPNTEAFF
J: TRBJ2-3; D: NA; size: NA; V: TRBV5-1; DNA: TGCGCCAGCAGCTCTAGGACCTCCGAATCGAATACGCAGTATTTT; CDR3: CASSSRTSESNTQYF
J: TRBJ2-1; D: TRBD2; size: NA; V: TRBV18; DNA: TGTGCCAGCTCACCATCTGGGGGGGGGTACAATGAGCAGTTCTTC; CDR3: CASSPSGGGYNEQFF
J: TRBJ1-1; D: NA; size: few; V: TRBV7-9; DNA: TGTGCCAGCAGCTTAAAGGCAGGGAACACTGAAGCTTTCTTT; CDR3: CASSLKAGNTEAFF
J: TRBJ1-1; D: NA; size: NA; V: TRBV18; DNA: TGTGCCAGCTCACCATGGCAGGGAACGAACACTGAAGCTTTCTTT; CDR3: CASSPWQGTNTEAFF
J: TRBJ1-2; D: NA; size: NA; V: TRBV7-8; DNA: TGTGCCAGCAGCTTAGACCTAGGGATCCGCGACACCTTC; CDR3: CASSLDLGIRDTF
J: TRBJ1-3; D: NA; size: NA; V: TRBV4-2; DNA: TGTGCCAGCAGCCAAGGGGCAGGAGTAACTGGAAACACCATATATTTT; CDR3: CASSQGAGVTGNTIYF
J: TRBJ1-5; D: NA; size: NA; V: TRBV19; DNA: TGTGCCAGTAGTTTAATCGGGGGTGGACAGCCCCAGCATTTT; CDR3: CASSLIGGGQPQHF
J: TRBJ2-1; D: NA; size: NA; V: TRBV7-2; DNA: TGTGCCAGCAGCTTAGGGATGCAACAGGACTCGGAGTTCTTC; CDR3: CASSLGMQQDSEFF
J: TRBJ2-3; D: NA; size: NA; V: TRBV9; DNA: TGTGCCAGCAGCGTAGTAGGAATAGCCGCGGATACGCAGTATTTT; CDR3: CASSVVGIAADTQYF
J: TRBJ2-5; D: TRBD1; size: NA; V: TRBV7-6; DNA: TGTGCCAGCAGTCTCGACAGGGGCGAGGAGACCCAGTACTTC; CDR3: CASSLDRGEETQYF
J: TRBJ2-1; D: TRBD2; size: NA; V: TRBV14; DNA: TGTGCCAGCAGCAGACTAGCGGGGTCTCGTGAGCAGTTCTTC; CDR3: CASSRLAGSREQFF
J: TRBJ2-4; D: NA; size: NA; V: TRBV11-3; DNA: TGTGCCAGCAGCTTAGATGTAGGCGGCGTAAACATTCAGTACTTC; CDR3: CASSLDVGGVNIQYF
J: TRBJ2-5; D: NA; size: NA; V: TRBV30; DNA: TGTGCCTGGAGTGTACTGAAGGAAACGGACCAGTACTTC; CDR3: CAWSVLKETDQYF
J: TRBJ2-5; D: TRBD2; size: NA; V: TRBV19; DNA: TGTGCCAGTAGCACACTAGCGGGGGAAGAGACCCAGTACTTC; CDR3: CASSTLAGEETQYF
J: TRBJ2-5; D: TRBD1; size: NA; V: TRBV4-2; DNA: TGTGCCAGCAGCCAGAATAGGGGACAGGGGATAGAGGAGACCCAGTACTTC; CDR3: CASSQNRGQGIEETQYF
J: TRBJ2-4; D: NA; size: NA; V: TRBV28; DNA: TGTGCCAGCAGCAGCCCCGGTACAGGGAGTCCCGAGTACTTC; CDR3: CASSSPGTGSPEYF
J: TRBJ1-4; D: NA; size: NA; V: TRBV29-1; DNA: TGCAGCGTTGCCCTCGGGACCGGAGGTGAAAAACTGTTTTTT; CDR3: CSVALGTGGEKLFF
J: TRBJ2-1; D: NA; size: NA; V: TRBV4-3; DNA: TGCGCCAGCAGCCTACGGGGGATCGACAATGAGCAGTTCTTC; CDR3: CASSLRGIDNEQFF
J: TRBJ2-5; D: NA; size: NA; V: TRBV7-2; DNA: TGTGCCAGCAGCTTAGATCAAGGGACCCAGTACTTC; CDR3: CASSLDQGTQYF
J: TRBJ1-3; D: NA; size: NA; V: TRBV9; DNA: TGTGCCAGCAGCGTAGGGGGAGGGGCCGACACCATATATTTT; CDR3: CASSVGGGADTIYF
J: TRBJ2-3; D: TRBD1; size: NA; V: TRBV29-1; DNA: TGCAGCGTTGTGGACAGGGGCACAGATACGCAGTATTTT; CDR3: CSVVDRGTDTQYF
J: TRBJ1-4; D: NA; size: NA; V: TRBV11-2; DNA: TGTGCCAGCAGCTCGACACCGGGATATCGATTTTTT; CDR3: CASSSTPGYRFF
J: TRBJ2-2; D: TRBD1; size: NA; V: TRBV2; DNA: TGTGCCAGCAGAGGACGGGACAGGGGGCCGACCGGGGAGCTGTTTTTT; CDR3: CASRGRDRGPTGELFF
J: TRBJ1-6; D: TRBD1; size: NA; V: TRBV18; DNA: TGTGCCAGCTCACGACCGTCGGGACAGGATTCACCCCTCCACTTT; CDR3: CASSRPSGQDSPLHF
J: TRBJ1-6; D: NA; size: NA; V: TRBV5-4; DNA: TGTGCCAGCAGCGTTACAGGGTCTAGCTCCTATAATTCACCCCTCCACTTT; CDR3: CASSVTGSSSYNSPLHF
J: TRBJ2-5; D: NA; size: NA; V: TRBV7-3; DNA: TGTGCCAGCAGCCCCGGGTCTTTAAGGGAGACCCAGTACTTC; CDR3: CASSPGSLRETQYF
J: TRBJ2-2; D: TRBD1; size: NA; V: TRBV10-3; DNA: TGTGCCATGCAGAAAGAGGGGGCGCGCGGGGAGCTGTTTTTT; CDR3: CAMQKEGARGELFF
J: TRBJ2-7; D: NA; size: once; V: TRBV19; DNA: TGTGCCAGTAGTAAGGGACGGGCCTACGAGCAGTACTTC; CDR3: CASSKGRAYEQYF
J: TRBJ1-2; D: NA; size: NA; V: TRBV2; DNA: TGTGCCAGCAGTGAACCAGATGGCTACACCTTC; CDR3: CASSEPDGYTF
J: TRBJ1-3; D: NA; size: NA; V: TRBV5-1; DNA: TGCGCCAGCGCGGCTGAAGGTGTTGGGGACACCATATATTTT; CDR3: CASAAEGVGDTIYF
J: TRBJ2-2; D: NA; size: NA; V: TRBV2; DNA: TGTGCCAGCAGTGCCCTGACAGGGAACACCGGGGAGCTGTTTTTT; CDR3: CASSALTGNTGELFF
J: TRBJ2-7; D: TRBD1; size: NA; V: TRBV5-1; DNA: TGCGCCAGCAGCCAACCGACAGGGGCCGCCTACGAGCAGTACTTC; CDR3: CASSQPTGAAYEQYF
J: TRBJ2-3; D: TRBD2; size: NA; V: TRBV4-2; DNA: TGTGCCAGCAGCCAAGATATGGCTAGCGGGGGGTGGGATACGCAGTATTTT; CDR3: CASSQDMASGGWDTQYF
J: TRBJ1-2; D: NA; size: NA; V: TRBV28; DNA: TGTGCCAGCAGTTATCAACAGGAGCACAACTATGGCTACACCTTC; CDR3: CASSYQQEHNYGYTF
J: TRBJ2-7; D: NA; size: once; V: TRBV27; DNA: TGTGCCAGCAGTTTGCAGAGGAGCTCCTACGAGCAGTACTTC; CDR3: CASSLQRSSYEQYF
J: TRBJ2-3; D: NA; size: NA; V: TRBV25-1; DNA: TGTGCCAGCAGCCTAAGTGACGGCCGTGACACAGATACGCAGTATTTT; CDR3: CASSLSDGRDTDTQYF
J: TRBJ1-2; D: TRBD1; size: NA; V: TRBV4-3; DNA: TGCGCCAGCAGCCAGGGACAGGGGTACAACTATGGCTACACCTTC; CDR3: CASSQGQGYNYGYTF
J: TRBJ2-2; D: NA; size: NA; V: TRBV7-2; DNA: TGTGCCAGCAGCTTAGAGGCCAGCTACACCGGGGAGCTGTTTTTT; CDR3: CASSLEASYTGELFF
J: TRBJ2-3; D: NA; size: NA; V: TRBV6-5; DNA: TGTGCCAGCAGTCCCATTCGGGGGAGCACAGATACGCAGTATTTT; CDR3: CASSPIRGSTDTQYF
J: TRBJ2-7; D: NA; size: NA; V: TRBV6-6; DNA: TGTGCCAGCACCCCTCCGGGGTCCTACGAGCAGTACTTC; CDR3: CASTPPGSYEQYF